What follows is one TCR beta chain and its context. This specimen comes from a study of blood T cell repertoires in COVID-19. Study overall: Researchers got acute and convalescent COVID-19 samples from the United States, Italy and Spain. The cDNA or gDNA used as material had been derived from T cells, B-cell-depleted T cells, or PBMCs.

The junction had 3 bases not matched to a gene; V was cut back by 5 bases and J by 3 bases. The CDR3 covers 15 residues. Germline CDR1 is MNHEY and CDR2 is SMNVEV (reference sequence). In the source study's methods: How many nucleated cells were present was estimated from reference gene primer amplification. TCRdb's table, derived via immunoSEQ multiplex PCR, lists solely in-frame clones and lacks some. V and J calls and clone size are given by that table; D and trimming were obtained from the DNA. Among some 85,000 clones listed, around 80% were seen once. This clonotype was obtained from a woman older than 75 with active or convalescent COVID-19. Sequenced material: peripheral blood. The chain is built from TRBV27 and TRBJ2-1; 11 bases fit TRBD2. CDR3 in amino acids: CASSGGTSGYNEQFF. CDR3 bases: TGTGCCAGCAGTGGGGGGACTAGCGGCTACAATGAGCAGTTCTTC.